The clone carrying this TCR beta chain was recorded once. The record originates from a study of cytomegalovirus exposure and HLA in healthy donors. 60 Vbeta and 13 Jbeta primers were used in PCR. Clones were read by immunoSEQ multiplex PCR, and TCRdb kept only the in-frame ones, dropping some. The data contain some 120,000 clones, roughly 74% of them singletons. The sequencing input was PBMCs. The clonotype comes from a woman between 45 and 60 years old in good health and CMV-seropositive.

The CDR3 loop reads CASKGDGNTIYF. The CDR3 DNA sequence: TGTGCCAGTAAGGGGGATGGAAACACCATATATTTT. The chain has TRBV25-1 and TRBJ1-3; TRBD1 is a possible D gene (6 bases). The CDR3 is 12 residues long. Germline V gene sequence: CDR1 MGHDK, CDR2 SYGVNS. Between the trimmed V and J ends, which lost 9 bases and 3 bases, there was a span of 9 bases.